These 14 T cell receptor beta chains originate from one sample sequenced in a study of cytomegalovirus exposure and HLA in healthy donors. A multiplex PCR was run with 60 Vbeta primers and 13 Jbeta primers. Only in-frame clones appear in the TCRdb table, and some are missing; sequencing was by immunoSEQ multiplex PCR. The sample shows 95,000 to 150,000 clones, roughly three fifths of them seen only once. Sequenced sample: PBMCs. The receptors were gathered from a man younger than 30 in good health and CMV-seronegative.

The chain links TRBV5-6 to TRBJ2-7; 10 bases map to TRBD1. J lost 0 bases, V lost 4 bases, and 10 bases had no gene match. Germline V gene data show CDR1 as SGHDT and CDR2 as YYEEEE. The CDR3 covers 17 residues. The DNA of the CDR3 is TGTGCCAGCAGCCTAGACAGGGGGCTATTTACCTCCTACGAGCAGTACTTC. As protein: CASSLDRGLFTSYEQYF. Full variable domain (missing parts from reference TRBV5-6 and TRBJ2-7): DAGVTQSPTHLIKTRGQQVTLRCSPKSGHDTVSWYQQALGQGPQFIFQYYEEEERQRGNFPDRFSGHQFPNYSSELNVNALLLGDSALYLCASSLDRGLFTSYEQYFGPGTRLTVT.

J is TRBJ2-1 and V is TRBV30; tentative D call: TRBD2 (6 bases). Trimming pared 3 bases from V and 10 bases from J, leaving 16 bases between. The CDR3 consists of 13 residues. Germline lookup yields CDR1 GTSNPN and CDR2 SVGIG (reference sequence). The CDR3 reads CAWSKPGLPEQFF. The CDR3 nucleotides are TGTGCCTGGAGCAAACCGGGACTTCCAGAGCAGTTCTTC.

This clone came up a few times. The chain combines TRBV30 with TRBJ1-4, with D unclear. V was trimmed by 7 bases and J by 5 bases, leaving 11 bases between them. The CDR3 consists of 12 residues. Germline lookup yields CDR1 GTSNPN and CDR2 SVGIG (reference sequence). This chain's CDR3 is CASGGGNEKLFF. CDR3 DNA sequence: TGTGCCTCCGGTGGAGGGAATGAAAAACTGTTTTTT.

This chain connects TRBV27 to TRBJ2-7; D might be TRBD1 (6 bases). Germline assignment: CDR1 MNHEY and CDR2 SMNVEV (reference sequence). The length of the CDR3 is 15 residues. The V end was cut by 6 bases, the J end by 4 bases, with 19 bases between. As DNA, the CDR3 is TGTGCCAGCAGCCCCTTGGCAGGGGAAGTTTACGAGCAGTACTTC. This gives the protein CASSPLAGEVYEQYF.

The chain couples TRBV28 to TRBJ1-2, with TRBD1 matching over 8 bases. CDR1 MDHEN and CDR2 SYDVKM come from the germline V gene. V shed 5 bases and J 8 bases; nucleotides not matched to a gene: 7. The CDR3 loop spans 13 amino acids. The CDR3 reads CASSPPGQGGYTF. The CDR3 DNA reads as TGTGCCAGCAGTCCACCCGGACAGGGAGGCTACACCTTC.

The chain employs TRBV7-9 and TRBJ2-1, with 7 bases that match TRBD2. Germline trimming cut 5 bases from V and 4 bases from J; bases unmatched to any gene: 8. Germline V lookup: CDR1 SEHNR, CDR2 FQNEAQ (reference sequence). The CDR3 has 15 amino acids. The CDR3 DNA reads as TGTGCCAGCAGCCGGGGGGACGGAGGTTACAATGAGCAGTTCTTC. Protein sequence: CASSRGDGGYNEQFF.

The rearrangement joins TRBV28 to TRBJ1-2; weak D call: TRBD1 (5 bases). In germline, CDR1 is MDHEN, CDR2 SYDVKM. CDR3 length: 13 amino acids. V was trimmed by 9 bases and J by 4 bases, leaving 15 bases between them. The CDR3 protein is CASPGPRGYGYTF. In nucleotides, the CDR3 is TGTGCCAGTCCGGGACCGCGGGGCTATGGCTACACCTTC.

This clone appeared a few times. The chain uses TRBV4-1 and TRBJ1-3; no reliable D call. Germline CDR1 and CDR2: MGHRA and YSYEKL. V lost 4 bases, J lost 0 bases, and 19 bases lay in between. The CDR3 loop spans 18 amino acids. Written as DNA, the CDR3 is TGCGCCAGCAGCCCCTCCGTGAGGCCTTCGAGCTCTGGAAACACCATATATTTT. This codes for CASSPSVRPSSSGNTIYF.

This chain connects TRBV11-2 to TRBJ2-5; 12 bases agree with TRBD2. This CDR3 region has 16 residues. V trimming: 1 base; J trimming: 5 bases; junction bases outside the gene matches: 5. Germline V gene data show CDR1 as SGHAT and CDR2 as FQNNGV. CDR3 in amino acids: CASSLGASGGVETQYF. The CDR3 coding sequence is TGTGCCAGCAGCTTAGGGGCTAGCGGGGGGGTTGAGACCCAGTACTTC.

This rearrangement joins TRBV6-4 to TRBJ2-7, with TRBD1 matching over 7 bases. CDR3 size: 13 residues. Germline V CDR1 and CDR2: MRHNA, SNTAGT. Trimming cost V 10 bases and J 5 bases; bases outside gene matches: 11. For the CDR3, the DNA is TGTGCCACGCCGACAGGGTCCCCGGACGAGCAGTACTTC. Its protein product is CATPTGSPDEQYF.

In DNA form, the CDR3 reads TGTGCCTGGAGTACTGACAGGGGCCGAGGCACTGAAGCTTTCTTT. Its translation is CAWSTDRGRGTEAFF. The chain has TRBV30 and TRBJ1-1; 8 nucleotides align to TRBD1. There are 15 residues in the CDR3. Germline-derived CDR1 and CDR2 are GTSNPN and SVGIG (reference sequence). Trimming took 2 bases from V and 4 from J; bases not matched to a gene: 9.

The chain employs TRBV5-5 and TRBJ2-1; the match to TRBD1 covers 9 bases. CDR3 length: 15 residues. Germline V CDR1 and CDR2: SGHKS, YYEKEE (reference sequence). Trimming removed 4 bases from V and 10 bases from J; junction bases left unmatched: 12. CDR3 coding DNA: TGTGCCAGCAGCCCAGCCGGGACAGGGACAATGGAGCAGTTCTTC. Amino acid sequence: CASSPAGTGTMEQFF.

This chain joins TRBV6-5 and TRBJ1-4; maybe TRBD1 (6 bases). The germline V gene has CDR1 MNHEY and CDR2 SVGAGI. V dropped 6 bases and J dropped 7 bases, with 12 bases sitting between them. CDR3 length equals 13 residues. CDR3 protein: CASRDRLGEKLFF. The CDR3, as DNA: TGTGCCAGCAGAGACAGGCTCGGTGAAAAACTGTTTTTT.

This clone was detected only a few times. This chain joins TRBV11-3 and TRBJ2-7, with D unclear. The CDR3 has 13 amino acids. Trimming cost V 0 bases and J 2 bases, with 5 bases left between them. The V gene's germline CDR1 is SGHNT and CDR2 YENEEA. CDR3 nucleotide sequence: TGTGCCAGCAGCTTAGATCAGGCCTACGAGCAGTACTTC. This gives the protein CASSLDQAYEQYF. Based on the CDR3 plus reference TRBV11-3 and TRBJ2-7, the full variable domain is EAGVVQSPRYKIIEKKQPVAFWCNPISGHNTLYWYLQNLGQGPELLIRYENEEAVDDSQLPKDRFSAERLKGVDSTLKIQPAELGDSAVYLCASSLDQAYEQYFGPGTRLTVT.